This T cell receptor (beta chain) emerged from a study of cytomegalovirus exposure and HLA in healthy donors. This CDR3 is built from 17 residues. The germline gives CDR1 SGHDN, CDR2 FVKESK. After removal of 0 bases from V and 7 bases from J, the junction contained 15 bases not matched to a gene. Details on this clone: Its antigen remains unknown.

PCR used 60 Vbeta primers and 13 Jbeta primers. Only in-frame clones appear in the TCRdb table, and some are missing; sequencing was by immunoSEQ multiplex PCR. In the table there are roughly 100,000 clones, around 82% of which are singletons. Study-level points and caveats: Using a false discovery rate of 0.05, a later analysis showed that 16,951 TCR beta sequences were associated with HLA alleles. The study flagged about 150 TCR beta chains as cytomegalovirus-associated. Later analysis associated a missense DCLRE1C variant with TCR beta V- and J-gene trimming.

The genes are TRBV14 and TRBJ2-7; 7 nucleotides match TRBD1. The sample consisted of PBMCs. The TCR comes from a woman aged 40 to 50 in good health and CMV-seronegative. The CDR3 here is CASSQDPLGRGKWEQYF. CDR3 in DNA: TGTGCCAGCAGCCAAGATCCGCTCGGCAGGGGGAAGTGGGAGCAGTACTTC.